Listed here are 9 T cell receptor beta chains from one sample, sequenced in a study of shared clonotypes between healthy human individuals. TCRdb's table, derived via immunoSEQ multiplex PCR, lists solely in-frame clones and lacks some. The table shows about 2 million clones, with 85% to 95% occurring only once. The sequenced material came from naive CD4+ T cells sorted from blood. Subset noted: CD45RA+ positively selected. Receptors were obtained from a man between 18 and 35 years old in good health.

The chain carries TRBV19 and TRBJ1-2, with a weak D call TRBD1 (5 bases). In germline, CDR1 is LNHDA, CDR2 SQIVND (reference sequence). V was cut by 1 base and J by 4 bases, with 16 bases left in between. The CDR3 covers 16 residues. The CDR3, as DNA: TGTGCCAGTAGTATAGGTATTGAGGGACGCTCCTATGGCTACACCTTC. This sequence encodes CASSIGIEGRSYGYTF. Filled out from reference TRBV19 and TRBJ1-2, the complete variable domain reads DGGITQSPKYLFRKEGQNVTLSCEQNLNHDAMYWYRQDPGQGLRLIYYSQIVNDFQKGDIAEGYSVSREKKESFPLTVTSAQKNPTAFYLCASSIGIEGRSYGYTFGSGTRLTVV.

V and J are TRBV27 and TRBJ2-5; weak D call: TRBD1 (7 bases). Germline CDR1 and CDR2: MNHEY and SMNVEV (reference sequence). V was pared by 5 bases and J by 5 bases, with 18 bases between. The CDR3 spans 15 residues. Here the CDR3 reads CASSPRGRRIETQYF. For the CDR3, the DNA is TGTGCCAGCAGTCCCAGGGGGAGGAGGATCGAGACCCAGTACTTC.

The CDR3 loop is CASSLAPPMDSHQETQYF. CDR3 in DNA: TGTGCCAGCAGCTTAGCTCCCCCCATGGACAGCCACCAAGAGACCCAGTACTTC. The chain recombines TRBV7-6 with TRBJ2-5; a weak D match, TRBD1 (6 bases). In germline, CDR1 is SGHVS, CDR2 FNYEAQ. Trimming pared 0 bases from V and 0 bases from J, leaving 17 bases between. This CDR3 is 18 amino acids long.

V and J are TRBV28 and TRBJ1-2; D is unresolved. The CDR3 extends over 13 amino acids. Trimming removed 2 bases at V and 2 bases at J, with 6 bases between. Germline-derived CDR1 and CDR2 are MDHEN and SYDVKM. The CDR3 nucleotides are TGTGCCAGCAGTTTAGATAAGAACTATGGCTACACCTTC. Amino acids: CASSLDKNYGYTF.

The rearrangement joins TRBV2 to TRBJ1-5, with no clear D. V lost 2 bases and J 7 bases, leaving 15 bases between the germline ends. The CDR3 contains 15 residues. Per the germline V gene, CDR1 is SNHLY and CDR2 is FYNNEI. The CDR3 bases are TGTGCCAGCAGTGAACAAGGACTTAGCGGGCAGCCCCAGCATTTT. Protein sequence: CASSEQGLSGQPQHF.

The chain is built from TRBV30 and TRBJ1-5; D unclear. Trimming removed 2 bases at V and 4 bases at J, with 12 bases between. The CDR3 extends over 14 amino acids. Germline loops: CDR1 GTSNPN, CDR2 SVGIG (reference sequence). CDR3 sequence reads: CAWSRLLGNQPQHF. The CDR3 DNA follows: TGTGCCTGGAGTCGGCTGCTGGGGAATCAGCCCCAGCATTTT. The entire variable domain, with the rest obtained from reference TRBV30 and TRBJ1-5, is as follows: SQTIHQWPATLVQPVGSPLSLECTVEGTSNPNLYWYRQAAGRGLQLLFYSVGIGQISSEVPQNLSASRPQDRQFILSSKKLLLSDSGFYLCAWSRLLGNQPQHFGDGTRLSIL.

The chain links TRBV4-1 to TRBJ2-5; D assignment may be TRBD1 or TRBD2 (5 bases each). Trimming cost V 0 bases and J 9 bases, with 11 bases left between them. Germline-derived CDR1 and CDR2 are MGHRA and YSYEKL. The CDR3 sequence is 13 residues long. The CDR3 DNA follows: TGCGCCAGCAGCCAAGATTTGGGGGTCCCCCAGTACTTC. This codes for CASSQDLGVPQYF.

V gene TRBV7-2 combines with J gene TRBJ1-2, with a tentative D call TRBD1 (6 bases). V was trimmed by 6 bases and J by 5 bases, leaving 10 bases between them. In germline, CDR1 is SGHTA, CDR2 FQGNSA. There are 12 residues in the CDR3. As DNA, the CDR3 is TGTGCCAGCAGTCCGGACAGATATGGCTACACCTTC. Its translation: CASSPDRYGYTF.

The chain joins TRBV5-1 to TRBJ2-5, with a tentative D call TRBD2 (5 bases). Germline V gene lookup returns CDR1 SGHRS and CDR2 YFSETQ. The CDR3 extends over 13 amino acids. The V end was cut by 3 bases, the J end by 5 bases, with 11 bases between. The CDR3 DNA is TGCGCCAGCAGCTCCCCAGCGGCCGAGACCCAGTACTTC. It codes for CASSSPAAETQYF.